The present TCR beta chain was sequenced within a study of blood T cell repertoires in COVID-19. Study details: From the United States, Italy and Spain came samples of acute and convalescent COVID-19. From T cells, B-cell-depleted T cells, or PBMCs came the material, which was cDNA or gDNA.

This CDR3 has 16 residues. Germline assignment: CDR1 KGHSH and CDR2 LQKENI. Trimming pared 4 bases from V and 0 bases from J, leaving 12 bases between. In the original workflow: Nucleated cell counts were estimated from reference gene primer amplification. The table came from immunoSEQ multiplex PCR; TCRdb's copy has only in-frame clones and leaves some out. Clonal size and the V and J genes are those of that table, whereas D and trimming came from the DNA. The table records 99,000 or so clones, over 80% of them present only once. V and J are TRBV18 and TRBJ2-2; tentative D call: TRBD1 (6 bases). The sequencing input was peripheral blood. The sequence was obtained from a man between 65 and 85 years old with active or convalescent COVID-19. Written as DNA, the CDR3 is TGTGCCAGCTCACTTTATTCAGGGGCGAACACCGGGGAGCTGTTTTTT. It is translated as CASSLYSGANTGELFF. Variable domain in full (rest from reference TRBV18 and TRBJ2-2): NAGVMQNPRHLVRRRGQEARLRCSPMKGHSHVYWYRQLPEEGLKFMVYLQKENIIDESGMPKERFSAEFPKEGPSILRIQQVVRGDSAAYFCASSLYSGANTGELFFGEGSRLTVL.